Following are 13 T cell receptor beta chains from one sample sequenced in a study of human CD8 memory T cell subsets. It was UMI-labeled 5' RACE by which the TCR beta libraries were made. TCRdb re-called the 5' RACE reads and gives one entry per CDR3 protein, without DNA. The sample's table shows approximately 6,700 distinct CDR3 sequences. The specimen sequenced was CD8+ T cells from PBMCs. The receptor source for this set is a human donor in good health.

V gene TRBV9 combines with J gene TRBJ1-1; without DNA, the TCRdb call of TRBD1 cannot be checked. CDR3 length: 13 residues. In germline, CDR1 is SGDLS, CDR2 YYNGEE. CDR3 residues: CASSAQGSTEAFF.

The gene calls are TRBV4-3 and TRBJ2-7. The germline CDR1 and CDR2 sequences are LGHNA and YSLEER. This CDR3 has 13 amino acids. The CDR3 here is CASSLFVGYEQYF.

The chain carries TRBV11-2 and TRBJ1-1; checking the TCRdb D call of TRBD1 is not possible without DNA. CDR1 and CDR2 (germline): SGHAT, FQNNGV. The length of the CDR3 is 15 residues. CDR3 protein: CASSSPIGRNTEAFF.

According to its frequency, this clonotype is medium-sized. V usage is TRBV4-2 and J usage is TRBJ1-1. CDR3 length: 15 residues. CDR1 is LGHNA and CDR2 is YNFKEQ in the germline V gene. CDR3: CASSLLRQGPMGAFF.

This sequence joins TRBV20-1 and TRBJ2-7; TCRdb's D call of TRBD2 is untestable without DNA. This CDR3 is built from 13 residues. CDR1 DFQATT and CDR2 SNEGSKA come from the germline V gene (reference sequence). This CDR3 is CSARGGLSYEQYF.

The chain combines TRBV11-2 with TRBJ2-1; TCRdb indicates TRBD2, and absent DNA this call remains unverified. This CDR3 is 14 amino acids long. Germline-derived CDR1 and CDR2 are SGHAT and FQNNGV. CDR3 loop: CASSSSGNRNEQFF.

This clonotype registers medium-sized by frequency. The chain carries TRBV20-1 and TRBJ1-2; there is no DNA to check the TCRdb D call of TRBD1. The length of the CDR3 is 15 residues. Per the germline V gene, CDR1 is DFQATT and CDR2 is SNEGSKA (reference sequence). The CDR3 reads CSARPDELDSGGYTF.

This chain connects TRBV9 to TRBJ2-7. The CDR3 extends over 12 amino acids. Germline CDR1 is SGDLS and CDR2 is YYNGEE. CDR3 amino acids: CASSADGYEQYF.

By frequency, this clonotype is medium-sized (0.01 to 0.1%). CDR3 in amino acids: CSARPPSGGAEVVMNEQFF. V is TRBV20-1 and J is TRBJ2-1; absent DNA, TCRdb's TRBD2 call cannot be checked. Germline V gene lookup returns CDR1 DFQATT and CDR2 SNEGSKA (reference sequence). The CDR3 has 19 amino acids.

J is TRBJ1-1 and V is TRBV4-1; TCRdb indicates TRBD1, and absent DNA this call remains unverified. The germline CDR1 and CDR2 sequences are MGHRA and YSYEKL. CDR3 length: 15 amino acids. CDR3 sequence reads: CASSSGVLGGTEAFF.

The CDR3 loop reads CSARGQGVGYEQYF. The chain couples TRBV20-1 to TRBJ2-7; TCRdb names TRBD1, which stays unverified in the absence of DNA. CDR3 length: 14 residues. CDR1 is DFQATT, CDR2 SNEGSKA, per germline (reference sequence).

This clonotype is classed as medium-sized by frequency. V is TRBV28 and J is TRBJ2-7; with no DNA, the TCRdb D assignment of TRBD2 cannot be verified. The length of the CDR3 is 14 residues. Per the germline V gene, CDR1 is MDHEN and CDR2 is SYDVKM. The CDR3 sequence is CASSSVLVTYEQYF. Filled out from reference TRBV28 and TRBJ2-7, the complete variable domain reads DVKVTQSSRYLVKRTGEKVFLECVQDMDHENMFWYRQDPGLGLRLIYFSYDVKMKEKGDIPEGYSVSREKKERFSLILESASTNQTSMYLCASSSVLVTYEQYFGPGTRLTVT.

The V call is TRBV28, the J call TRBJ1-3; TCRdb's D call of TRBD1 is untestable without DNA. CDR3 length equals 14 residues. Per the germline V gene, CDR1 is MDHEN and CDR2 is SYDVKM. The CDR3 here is CASSLAAGGNTIYF.